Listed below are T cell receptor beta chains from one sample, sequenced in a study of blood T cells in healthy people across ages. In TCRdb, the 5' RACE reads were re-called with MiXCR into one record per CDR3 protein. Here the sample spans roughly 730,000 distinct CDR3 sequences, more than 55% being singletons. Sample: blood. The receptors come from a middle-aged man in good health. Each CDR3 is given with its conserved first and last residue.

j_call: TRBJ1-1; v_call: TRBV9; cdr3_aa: CASSVGVGGTEAFF
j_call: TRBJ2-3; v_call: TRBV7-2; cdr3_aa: CASSFRLDPTDTQYF
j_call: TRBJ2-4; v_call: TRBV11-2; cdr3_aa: CASSVGGSNIQYF
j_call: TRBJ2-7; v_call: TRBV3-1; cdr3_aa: CASSFSGISYNGQYF
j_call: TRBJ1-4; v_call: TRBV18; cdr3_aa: CASSPLPRRGPGEKLFF
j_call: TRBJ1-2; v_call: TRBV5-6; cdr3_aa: CASSLTTGGGYGYTF
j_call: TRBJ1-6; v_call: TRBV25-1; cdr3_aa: CASGTADNSPLHF
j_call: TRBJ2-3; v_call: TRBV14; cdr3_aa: CASSGGVRGRQYF
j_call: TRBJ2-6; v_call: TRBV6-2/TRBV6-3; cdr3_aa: CASSYTLGQGISGANVLTF
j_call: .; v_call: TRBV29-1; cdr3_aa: CSVYRDRAPYEQYF
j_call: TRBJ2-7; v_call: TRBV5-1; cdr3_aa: CASSLRQDSYEQYF
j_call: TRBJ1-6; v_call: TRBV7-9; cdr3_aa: CASSRDRASSPLHF
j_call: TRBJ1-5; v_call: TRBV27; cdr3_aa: CASSDRQGRQPQHF
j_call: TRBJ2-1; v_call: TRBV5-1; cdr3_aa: CASSPLGQLEETQFF
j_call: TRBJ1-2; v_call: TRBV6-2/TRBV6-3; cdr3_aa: CASSSPDGPVYYGYTF
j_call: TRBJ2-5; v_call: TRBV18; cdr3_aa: CASSPPNNQETQYF
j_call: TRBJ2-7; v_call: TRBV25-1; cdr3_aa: CASSERRGDEQYF
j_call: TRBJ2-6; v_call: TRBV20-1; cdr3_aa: CSARAGGTGANVLTF
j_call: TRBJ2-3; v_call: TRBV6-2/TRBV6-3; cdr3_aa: CASSNTIAGAEDTQYF
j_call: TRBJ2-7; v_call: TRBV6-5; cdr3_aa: CASSARTPSGNEQYF
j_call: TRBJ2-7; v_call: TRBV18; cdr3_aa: CASSYRGSAWEQYF
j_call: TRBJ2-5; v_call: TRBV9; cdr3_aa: CASRGTEDETQYF
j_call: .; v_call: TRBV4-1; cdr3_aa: CASSPEGTGIGETQYF
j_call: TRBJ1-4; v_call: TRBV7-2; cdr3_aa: CASSITGLGEKLFF
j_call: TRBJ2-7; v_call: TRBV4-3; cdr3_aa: CASSQATSGGYEQYF
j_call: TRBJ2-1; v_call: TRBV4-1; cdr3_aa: CASSQPRLASNEQFF
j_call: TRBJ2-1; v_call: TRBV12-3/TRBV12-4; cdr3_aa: CASTSPDSSPAEQFF
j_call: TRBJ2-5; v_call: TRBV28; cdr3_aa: CASSKPGRQETQYF
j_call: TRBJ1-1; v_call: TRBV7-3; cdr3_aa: CASSHDTNTEAFF
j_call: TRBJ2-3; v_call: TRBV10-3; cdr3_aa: CAISEPGGPSTDTQYF
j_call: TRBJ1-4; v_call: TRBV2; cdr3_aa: CASTWDGLREKLFF
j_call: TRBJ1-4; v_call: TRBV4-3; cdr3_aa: CASSLGPGQLDEKLFF
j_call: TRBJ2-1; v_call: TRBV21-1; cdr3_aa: CASSRGAREPSYEQFF
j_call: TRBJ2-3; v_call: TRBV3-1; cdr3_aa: CASAEMDTQYF